Each of the 11 T cell receptor beta chains below was sequenced from the same sample in a study of T cells in Graves' hyperthyroidism and ophthalmopathy. RNA transcripts served as the template for amplifying TCR beta CDR3 regions. The TCR CDR3 was amplified in a first-round RT-PCR using the HTBI primer set. TCRdb processed the multiplex PCR reads anew with MiXCR; each CDR3 protein has one entry. The sample includes under 700,000 distinct CDR3 sequences, over 15% of them seen just once. The sequencing input was blood. Receptors originate from a woman aged 18-35 years with Graves' hyperthyroidism.

This clonotype was observed at least ten times. The CDR3 reads CSVDRGPGGTEAFF. DNA for the CDR3: TGCAGCGTTGACAGGGGCCCGGGGGGTACTGAAGCTTTCTTT. The genes are TRBV29-1 and TRBJ1-1; D is possibly TRBD1 (6 bases). Trimming left V 3 bases short and J 5 bases short, with 16 bases between. The CDR3 has 14 residues. The germline gives CDR1 SQVTM, CDR2 ANQGSEA.

J is TRBJ1-5 and V is TRBV27; 7 nucleotides align to TRBD1. The CDR3 length is 15 residues. V lost 5 bases to trimming and J lost 4 bases; unmatched junction nucleotides: 8. Germline lookup yields CDR1 MNHEY and CDR2 SMNVEV (reference sequence). The CDR3 region has the DNA TGTGCCAGCAGTCCAGACAGGGTTGAGAATCAGCCCCAGCATTTT. It is translated as CASSPDRVENQPQHF.

This chain links TRBV15 with TRBJ2-1, with 12 bases identical to TRBD2. Looked up from germline, CDR1 is LNHNV and CDR2 is YYDKDF (reference sequence). The CDR3 totals 17 residues. V gave up 6 bases and J gave up 3 bases; unmatched junction bases: 9. In DNA form, the CDR3 reads TGTGCCACCAGAGGACGGGCTAGCGGGAGGGGCTACAATGAGCAGTTCTTC. Amino acid sequence: CATRGRASGRGYNEQFF.

This clonotype was detected many times. The rearrangement uses TRBV7-9 and TRBJ2-2, with D uncertain. CDR3 size: 13 residues. The V gene lost 4 bases and the J gene lost 5 bases, with 8 bases spanning the gap. Per the germline V gene, CDR1 is SEHNR and CDR2 is FQNEAQ (reference sequence). The CDR3: CASSSGQTGELFF. The CDR3 bases are TGTGCCAGCAGCTCGGGCCAAACCGGGGAGCTGTTTTTT.

Of note for this clonotype: This could be a read error, since a much larger clone is one nucleotide away. The gene calls are TRBV20-1 and TRBJ2-3; 7 positions match TRBD2. The germline gives CDR1 DFQATT, CDR2 SNEGSKA (reference sequence). The V segment lost 0 bases and the J segment 5 bases; nucleotides outside the gene matches: 8. This CDR3 contains 15 residues. The CDR3 is CSARDGAGVRDTQYF. For the CDR3, the DNA is TGCAGTGCTAGAGATGGGGCGGGGGTTAGAGATACGCAGTATTTT.

This clonotype was observed a handful of times. Written as DNA, the CDR3 is TGTGCCTGGAGTGTCCAGGCAGGCATTCAGTACTTC. It encodes CAWSVQAGIQYF. The chain combines TRBV30 with TRBJ2-4; no firm D call. CDR1 GTSNPN and CDR2 SVGIG come from the germline V gene (reference sequence). V was clipped by 0 bases and J by 9 bases, with 9 bases between them. The CDR3 is made up of 12 amino acids.

The table lists this clonotype with many counts. The rearrangement uses TRBV11-3 and TRBJ1-6, with D perhaps TRBD1 (5 bases). CDR1 and CDR2 (germline): SGHNT, YENEEA. This CDR3 contains 14 residues. Trimming cost V 1 base and J 7 bases, with 8 bases left between them. CDR3 loop: CASSLGTRNSPLHF. The CDR3 DNA sequence: TGTGCCAGCAGCTTAGGGACACGAAATTCACCCCTCCACTTT.

This clonotype was counted ten times or more. This chain links TRBV27 with TRBJ2-2; 12 nucleotides match TRBD2. J was trimmed by 5 bases and V by 6 bases; bases with no gene match: 4. Per the germline V gene, CDR1 is MNHEY and CDR2 is SMNVEV (reference sequence). The CDR3 runs 15 residues. Here the CDR3 reads CASSWGTSGTGELFF. In DNA, the CDR3 is TGTGCCAGCAGCTGGGGGACTAGCGGGACCGGGGAGCTGTTTTTT.

The CDR3 spells CSLGVRETQYF. Here the CDR3 DNA reads TGCAGCCTGGGGGTAAGGGAGACCCAGTACTTC. V is TRBV20-1 and J is TRBJ2-5; perhaps D is TRBD1 or TRBD2 (5 bases each). The CDR3 length is 11 residues. The V gene's germline CDR1 is DFQATT and CDR2 SNEGSKA (reference sequence).

The table lists this clonotype with a few counts. The chain is built from TRBV20-1 and TRBJ2-3; D is ambiguous. V was trimmed by 5 bases and J by 2 bases, leaving 8 bases between them. The CDR3 spans 12 residues. Germline-derived CDR1 and CDR2 are DFQATT and SNEGSKA (reference sequence). The CDR3 region is CSALAFTDTQYF. CDR3 DNA: TGCAGTGCTTTAGCATTCACAGATACGCAGTATTTT.

This clonotype is a singleton in its sample. The chain recombines TRBV2 with TRBJ2-3; D is undetermined. Deletions cut 4 bases from V and 0 bases from J, with 8 bases between. The CDR3 covers 14 residues. The germline V gene has CDR1 SNHLY and CDR2 FYNNEI. CDR3 DNA: TGTGCCAGCAGTGTTGGCTCTAGCACAGATACGCAGTATTTT. It translates to CASSVGSSTDTQYF.